The clone carrying this T cell receptor (beta chain) qualifies as medium-sized. This CDR3 contains 13 residues. After removal of 8 bases from V and 1 base from J, the junction contained 3 bases not matched to a gene. The germline gives CDR1 WSHSY, CDR2 SAAADI. This record comes from a study of blood T cell repertoires in COVID-19. Some clones are missing from TCRdb's copy, which holds only in-frame ones; the method was immunoSEQ multiplex PCR. The repertoire consists of 130,000 or so clones, with over 80% occurring once and the leading ten covering roughly 8.7%. The origin of this receptor is a man aged 25 to 45 with COVID-19, enrolled during active disease. The sequencing sample was made of peripheral blood. V and J are TRBV10-2 and TRBJ1-1; 8 positions agree with TRBD1. CDR3 coding DNA: TGCGCCAGCGGACAGGGAACGAACACTGAAGCTTTCTTT. It codes for CASGQGTNTEAFF.